In its sample, the clone carrying this T cell receptor beta chain was seen a few times. The sample is drawn from a study of cytomegalovirus exposure and HLA in healthy donors. PCR involved 60 Vbeta and 13 Jbeta primers. The data were produced by immunoSEQ multiplex PCR, yet TCRdb's version contains in-frame clones alone and is incomplete. The data show about 82,000 clones, about 71% seen once. Trimming shortened V by 2 bases and J by 4 bases, and 12 bases separated the two germline ends. Germline-derived CDR1 and CDR2 are SGHTA and FQGNSA. The CDR3 consists of 15 residues. This TCR was recovered from a man between 60 and 75 years old in good health and CMV-seronegative. The sample taken for sequencing was PBMCs. The V call is TRBV7-2, the J call TRBJ1-5, with unresolved D. The CDR3 loop is CASSLYSAGNQPQHF. The CDR3 DNA reads as TGTGCCAGCAGCTTATATAGTGCGGGGAATCAGCCCCAGCATTTT. Drawing the rest from reference TRBV7-2 and TRBJ1-5, the complete variable domain is GAGVSQSPSNKVTEKGKDVELRCDPISGHTALYWYRQSLGQGLEFLIYFQGNSAPDKSGLPSDRFSAERTGGSVSTLTIQRTQQEDSAVYLCASSLYSAGNQPQHFGDGTRLSIL.